This is a list of T cell receptor beta chains from one sample in a study of T cell changes during pregnancy in multiple sclerosis. Assay: immunoSEQ multiplex PCR; the TCRdb copy retains only in-frame clones and omits some. The sample has about 46,000 clones; 92% are singletons. This sample comprised peripheral blood, obtained in the third trimester of pregnancy. The receptor source for this set is a female donor with multiple sclerosis, enrolled in a pregnancy study. The CDR3 runs from the conserved cysteine through the conserved F or W. D genes are given only for firm matches. Not every row has a clone size; where given, it reads once, few, many or a size class.

CDR3nt | CDR3aa | j_gene | d_gene | v_gene | abundance
TGTGCCAGCAGCTTGCCAGACACTGAAGCTTTCTTT | CASSLPDTEAFF | TRBJ1-1 | - | TRBV5-4 | -
TGTGCCAGCAGTTCTGGGACAGCTAACTATGGCTACACCTTC | CASSSGTANYGYTF | TRBJ1-2 | TRBD1 | TRBV6-5 | -
TGTGCCAGCAGCTTAGCCCAGGGGGCGCGGAACATTCAGTACTTC | CASSLAQGARNIQYF | TRBJ2-4 | TRBD1 | TRBV7-2 | -
TGTGCCAGTAGTATAACAGGGGTCGGCACTGAAGCTTTCTTT | CASSITGVGTEAFF | TRBJ1-1 | TRBD1 | TRBV19 | -
TGCGCCAGCAGCCAAGAATCGTCCGGCGGGAGCTACAATGAGCAGTTCTTC | CASSQESSGGSYNEQFF | TRBJ2-1 | TRBD2 | TRBV4-3 | -
TGTGCCAGCAGCTTAAACGGGTACACTGAAGCTTTCTTT | CASSLNGYTEAFF | TRBJ1-1 | - | TRBV7-3 | -
TGTGCCAGCACCTCGAGCGGCTCTGGGGCCAACGTCCTGACTTTC | CASTSSGSGANVLTF | TRBJ2-6 | - | TRBV28 | -
TGCGCCAGCAGTCAATCGTTTAGACTAGCGGGAGTCTACGAGCTGTTTTTT | CASSQSFRLAGVYELFF | TRBJ2-2 | TRBD2 | TRBV23-1 | -
TGTGCCAGCCGGGGGGGGGCCTACGAGCAGTACTTC | CASRGGAYEQYF | TRBJ2-7 | TRBD2 | TRBV28 | -
TGCAGCGTTGAAAGGGGACTAGCGGGAGACTACGAGCAGTACTTC | CSVERGLAGDYEQYF | TRBJ2-7 | TRBD2 | TRBV29-1 | -
TGTGCCAGCAGACGACTAGCGGGGACGGGAGGAGAGCAGTACTTC | CASRRLAGTGGEQYF | TRBJ2-7 | TRBD2 | TRBV28 | -
TGCAGCGTTGAACAGCAGCTAGCCGGGGAGACCCAGTACTTC | CSVEQQLAGETQYF | TRBJ2-5 | - | TRBV29-1 | -
TGTGCCATCCGCAGACAGGGACAGTCCTCTAGTAGGGACTATGGCTACACCTTC | CAIRRQGQSSSRDYGYTF | TRBJ1-2 | TRBD1 | TRBV10-3 | -
TGTGCCAGCAGATCAGGGGGCTATGGCTACACCTTC | CASRSGGYGYTF | TRBJ1-2 | TRBD1 | TRBV5-6 | few
TGTGCCAGCAGTGGAACACACAACCCGAATCAGCCCCAGCATTTT | CASSGTHNPNQPQHF | TRBJ1-5 | - | TRBV2 | -
TGTGCCAGCAATCAGCGGACAGGGAACACTGAAGCTTTCTTT | CASNQRTGNTEAFF | TRBJ1-1 | TRBD1 | TRBV6-5 | once
TGCAGCGTACTAAACTACAATGAGCAGTTCTTC | CSVLNYNEQFF | TRBJ2-1 | - | TRBV29-1 | -
TGTGCCAGCAGCCCCCCCTTGGGAGGTTACAATGAGCAGTTCTTC | CASSPPLGGYNEQFF | TRBJ2-1 | - | TRBV7-2 | -
TGTGCCAGCAGTACAGGGTTGAACACTGAAGCTTTCTTT | CASSTGLNTEAFF | TRBJ1-1 | - | TRBV6-5 | once
TGTGCCAGCAGCCGAAACAGGAACTCTGGGGCCAACGTCCTGACTTTC | CASSRNRNSGANVLTF | TRBJ2-6 | - | TRBV11-2 | -
TGTGCCAGCATGCCTTTAGCGGGAGAATCAGCCGAGCAGTACTTC | CASMPLAGESAEQYF | TRBJ2-7 | TRBD2 | TRBV7-6 | -
TGTGCCAGCAGTTCTTGGACAGGGAAGGGAGGTGAGGGCTACACCTTC | CASSSWTGKGGEGYTF | TRBJ1-2 | TRBD1 | TRBV6-5 | -
TGTGCCATTAGACAGAGGAGCTCCTACGAGCAGTACTTC | CAIRQRSSYEQYF | TRBJ2-7 | - | TRBV7-2 | -
TGTGCCAGCAGCCATAGCCCGACGGATCCAAGCGAAAAACTGTTTTTT | CASSHSPTDPSEKLFF | TRBJ1-4 | - | TRBV5-5 | once
TGTGCCGAAAGCAATCAGGGGAACACTGAAGCTTTCTTT | CAESNQGNTEAFF | TRBJ1-1 | - | TRBV6-1 | -
TGCAGCGTGGACAGGGGAGACACTGAAGCTTTCTTT | CSVDRGDTEAFF | TRBJ1-1 | TRBD1 | TRBV29-1 | few